The rows below give T cell receptor beta chains drawn from one sample of a study of control samples from healthy donors and cancer patients. Repertoires were generated with immunoSEQ multiplex PCR, while TCRdb's copy carries only in-frame clones and drops some. Of tens of thousands of clones in the sample, around 92% were seen once. The specimen was blood. These TCRs come from a man aged 25 to 40 in good health. The CDR3 runs from the conserved cysteine through the conserved F or W. D genes are given only for firm matches. Rows may omit the clone size; those that give it use once, few, many or a size class.

size | D | J | V | CDR3 | DNA
. | TRBD1 | TRBJ1-4 | TRBV25-1 | CASSEGGTGRGEKLFF | TGTGCCAGCAGTGAAGGGGGGACAGGGAGGGGTGAAAAACTGTTTTTT
. | . | TRBJ1-6 | TRBV11-2 | CASSLVEHNSPLHF | TGTGCCAGCAGCTTAGTTGAACACAATTCACCCCTCCACTTT
. | . | TRBJ2-7 | TRBV29-1 | CSVLDTSYEQYF | TGCAGCGTTCTGGACACGTCCTACGAGCAGTACTTC
. | TRBD1 | TRBJ1-5 | TRBV7-2 | CASSEQGNSNQPQHF | TGTGCCAGCAGCGAACAGGGGAATAGCAATCAGCCCCAGCATTTT
. | . | TRBJ1-1 | TRBV5-1 | CASSSRGSIAEAFF | TGCGCCAGCAGCTCCAGGGGTAGTATCGCTGAAGCTTTCTTT
. | . | TRBJ1-2 | TRBV3-1/TRBV3-2 | CASSQGWGYGYTF | TGTGCCAGCAGCCAGGGGTGGGGGTATGGCTACACCTTC
few | TRBD1 | TRBJ1-2 | TRBV5-8 | CASSRGQPNVYGYTF | TGTGCCAGCAGCAGGGGACAGCCAAACGTCTATGGCTACACCTTC
. | . | TRBJ1-4 | TRBV7-2 | CASSFYSGELFF | TGTGCCAGCAGCTTTTACTCAGGGGAACTGTTTTTT
. | . | TRBJ2-7 | TRBV5-1 | CASSLSVTGEGRGRASEQYF | TGCGCCAGCAGCTTGTCTGTGACAGGGGAGGGACGCGGGAGGGCCTCCGAGCAGTACTTC
. | . | TRBJ1-2 | TRBV30 | CAWSGGIVNRETNGYTF | TGTGCCTGGAGTGGTGGGATTGTTAACAGGGAGACGAACGGCTACACCTTC
. | TRBD1 | TRBJ1-4 | TRBV7-9 | CASSLGTGFNEKLFF | TGTGCCAGCAGCTTGGGGACAGGGTTTAATGAAAAACTGTTTTTT
. | . | TRBJ1-2 | TRBV2 | CASSPPNPTYGYTF | TGTGCCAGCTCCCCACCGAATCCCACCTATGGCTACACCTTC
. | . | TRBJ2-2 | TRBV29-1 | CSVGRANTGELFF | TGCAGCGTGGGGAGAGCGAACACCGGGGAGCTGTTTTTT
. | . | TRBJ1-4 | TRBV6-1 | CASSEAGKTGEKLFF | TGTGCCAGCAGTGAAGCGGGTAAGACAGGCGAAAAACTGTTTTTT
. | . | TRBJ1-2 | TRBV7-8 | CASSDRGEDGYTF | TGTGCCAGCAGCGACCGGGGGGAGGATGGCTACACCTTC
. | TRBD2 | TRBJ2-1 | TRBV7-8 | CASSLGGSGGAGLNEQFF | TGTGCCAGCAGCTTAGGTGGTAGCGGGGGGGCAGGGTTGAATGAGCAGTTCTTC
. | . | TRBJ1-5 | TRBV19 | CASKPFGGGQPQHF | TGTGCCAGTAAACCTTTTGGGGGGGGTCAGCCCCAGCATTTT
. | . | TRBJ2-6 | TRBV24-1 | CATSDTGSGANVLTF | TGTGCCACCAGTGACACAGGGTCTGGGGCCAACGTCCTGACTTTC
. | TRBD1 | TRBJ1-5 | TRBV7-2 | CASSQGTGGNQPQHF | TGTGCCAGCAGCCAAGGGACAGGGGGCAATCAGCCCCAGCATTTT
once | . | TRBJ1-3 | TRBV29-1 | CSVEIQEAGNTIYF | TGCAGCGTTGAAATTCAGGAGGCTGGAAACACCATATATTTT
once | TRBD2 | TRBJ2-7 | TRBV5-4 | CASSFHSSGGEQYF | TGTGCCAGCAGCTTTCATTCTAGCGGGGGCGAGCAGTACTTC
. | . | TRBJ2-5 | TRBV6-2/TRBV6-3 | CASSYSIYPDPQFLQYF | TGTGCCAGCAGTTACTCGATTTACCCGGACCCCCAATTCCTCCAGTACTTC
. | . | TRBJ2-2 | TRBV19 | CASSPLAVGENGELFF | TGTGCCAGTAGTCCCCTCGCCGTTGGAGAGAACGGGGAGCTGTTTTTT
. | . | TRBJ1-2 | TRBV28 | CASSWRGADTF | TGTGCCAGCAGTTGGAGGGGGGCGGACACCTTC
. | TRBD1 | TRBJ2-7 | TRBV7-2 | CASSSGQGSEQYF | TGTGCCAGCAGCTCGGGACAGGGGTCCGAGCAGTACTTC
. | . | TRBJ2-7 | TRBV29-1 | CSVALRALTYEQYF | TGCAGCGTTGCGCTCAGGGCCCTAACCTACGAGCAGTACTTC
. | TRBD1 | TRBJ1-6 | TRBV5-6 | CASSWGQMDSPLHF | TGTGCCAGCAGCTGGGGACAGATGGATTCACCCCTCCACTTT
. | . | TRBJ2-1 | TRBV9 | CASSIQGREQFF | TGTGCCAGCAGCATTCAAGGGAGGGAGCAGTTCTTC
. | . | TRBJ2-7 | TRBV5-1 | CASSSGQGYEQYF | TGCGCCAGCAGCTCGGGTCAGGGGTACGAGCAGTACTTC
few | . | TRBJ1-1 | TRBV9 | CASSVGVVTEAFF | TGTGCCAGCAGCGTAGGTGTCGTAACTGAAGCTTTCTTT
. | TRBD1 | TRBJ2-7 | TRBV3-1/TRBV3-2 | CASSRVSGTGADEQYF | TGTGCCAGCAGCCGCGTATCCGGGACAGGAGCCGACGAGCAGTACTTC
few | TRBD2 | TRBJ2-5 | TRBV7-8 | CASSLLVGLAEETQYF | TGTGCCAGCAGCTTACTAGTTGGACTAGCAGAAGAGACCCAGTACTTC
once | . | TRBJ1-2 | TRBV24-1 | CATRGGGSYGYTF | TGTGCCACCAGAGGCGGCGGGTCTTACGGCTACACCTTC
few | . | TRBJ2-2 | TRBV4-1 | CASSQGVQGNTGELFF | TGCGCCAGCAGCCAAGGCGTCCAGGGCAACACCGGGGAGCTGTTTTTT
. | . | TRBJ2-1 | TRBV11-3 | CASSPRDIQEYNEQFF | TGTGCCAGCAGCCCCCGGGACATACAGGAGTACAATGAGCAGTTCTTC
. | TRBD1 | TRBJ2-2 | TRBV9 | CASSPTTGANTGELFF | TGTGCCAGCAGCCCCACGACAGGGGCGAACACCGGGGAGCTGTTTTTT
once | . | TRBJ2-1 | TRBV5-1 | CASSSSEIGWGSYNEQFF | TGCGCCAGCAGCTCTAGCGAGATAGGATGGGGGTCCTACAATGAGCAGTTCTTC
. | TRBD1 | TRBJ2-3 | TRBV19 | CASSRDRVTDTQYF | TGTGCCAGTAGTAGGGACAGGGTGACAGATACGCAGTATTTT
. | TRBD2 | TRBJ2-1 | TRBV29-1 | CSVEVGLAGVEQFF | TGCAGCGTTGAGGTGGGACTAGCGGGGGTGGAGCAGTTCTTC
. | . | TRBJ2-7 | TRBV5-6 | CASSLGQAARYEQYF | TGTGCCAGCAGCTTGGGGCAGGCCGCCCGCTACGAGCAGTACTTC
. | . | TRBJ2-4 | TRBV28 | CASSLSMSKNIQYF | TGTGCCAGCAGTTTGAGCATGTCCAAAAACATTCAGTACTTC